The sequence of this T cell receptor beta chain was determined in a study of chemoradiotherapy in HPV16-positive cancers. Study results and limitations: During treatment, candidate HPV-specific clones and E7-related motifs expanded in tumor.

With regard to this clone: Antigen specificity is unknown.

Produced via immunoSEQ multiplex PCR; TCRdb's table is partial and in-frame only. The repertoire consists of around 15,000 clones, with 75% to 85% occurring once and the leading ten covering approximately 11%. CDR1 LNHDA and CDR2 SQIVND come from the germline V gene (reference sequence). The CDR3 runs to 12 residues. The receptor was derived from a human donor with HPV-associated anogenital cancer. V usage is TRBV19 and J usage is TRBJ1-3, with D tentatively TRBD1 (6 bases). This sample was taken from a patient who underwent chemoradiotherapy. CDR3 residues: CATGRSGNTIYF. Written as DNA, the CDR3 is TGTGCTACAGGGAGGTCTGGAAACACCATATATTTT.